Following are 21 T cell receptor beta chains from one sample sequenced in a study of blood T cell repertoires in COVID-19. Produced via immunoSEQ multiplex PCR; TCRdb's table is partial and in-frame only. The table includes under 300,000 clones, about 90% detected once. Sequenced: peripheral blood. These receptor sequences come from a woman aged 55-75 years with COVID-19, enrolled during active disease.

The genes are TRBV27 and TRBJ2-3, with D possibly TRBD1 on 5 matching bases. The CDR3 length is 14 residues. The ends were cut back, 2 bases at V and 1 base at J, with 7 bases in the middle. Germline V CDR1 and CDR2: MNHEY, SMNVEV (reference sequence). The CDR3 region has the DNA TGTGCCAGCAGTTTAGGCAGGGGCACAGATACGCAGTATTTT. This gives the protein CASSLGRGTDTQYF.

CDR3 loop: CASSLEAYGANVLTF. The CDR3 DNA sequence: TGTGCCAGCAGTTTGGAGGCTTATGGGGCCAACGTCCTGACTTTC. V and J are TRBV27 and TRBJ2-6, with a weak D call TRBD2 (5 bases). The germline V gene has CDR1 MNHEY and CDR2 SMNVEV (reference sequence). The V gene lost 3 bases and the J gene lost 3 bases, with 9 bases spanning the gap. The CDR3 loop spans 15 amino acids.

J is TRBJ1-1 and V is TRBV6-1; D unresolved. CDR1 is MNHNS, CDR2 SASEGT, per germline. Trimming pared 3 bases from V and 2 bases from J, leaving 10 bases between. The CDR3 extends over 14 amino acids. The CDR3 DNA is TGTGCCAGCAGTGATTTGGCGGTAAACACTGAAGCTTTCTTT. Its translation: CASSDLAVNTEAFF.

This clone came up a few times. The J gene is TRBJ2-2, the V gene TRBV19; 7 bases map to TRBD1. After removal of 9 bases from V and 5 bases from J, the junction contained 6 bases not matched to a gene. CDR1 and CDR2 (germline): LNHDA, SQIVND (reference sequence). CDR3 length equals 13 residues. CDR3 sequence reads: CASEGGKTGELFF. The CDR3, as DNA: TGTGCCAGCGAAGGGGGCAAAACCGGGGAGCTGTTTTTT.

The V call is TRBV7-2, the J call TRBJ2-3; no reliable D call. CDR3 size: 12 residues. The V end lost 5 bases, the J end lost 2 bases, and 5 bases lay between the germline ends. Germline assignment: CDR1 SGHTA and CDR2 FQGNSA. In nucleotides, the CDR3 is TGTGCCAGCAGCCCTATCACAGATACGCAGTATTTT. Its protein product is CASSPITDTQYF.

The genes are TRBV14 and TRBJ2-7, with D maybe TRBD1 (5 bases). CDR3 length equals 14 residues. Germline-derived CDR1 and CDR2 are SGHDN and FVKESK. Between the trimmed V and J ends, which lost 2 bases and 5 bases, there was a span of 13 bases. This chain's CDR3 is CASSQLGVRNEQYF. Here the CDR3 DNA reads TGTGCCAGCAGCCAACTAGGGGTTCGTAACGAGCAGTACTTC.

This chain connects TRBV18 to TRBJ1-2; TRBD1 aligns across 9 bases. Germline CDR1 KGHSH, CDR2 LQKENI. The V gene end was trimmed by 3 bases and the J gene end by 4 bases; junction bases not matched to a gene: 6. This CDR3 spans 15 amino acids. In DNA, the CDR3 is TGTGCCAGCTCACCCTCGGGACAGGGATCCTATGGCTACACCTTC. Translation: CASSPSGQGSYGYTF.

The chain is built from TRBV19 and TRBJ1-3; possible D gene TRBD1, 6 bases. V dropped 6 bases and J dropped 1 base, with 10 bases sitting between them. Per the germline V gene, CDR1 is LNHDA and CDR2 is SQIVND (reference sequence). The CDR3 has 14 residues. The CDR3 region has the DNA TGTGCCAGTAGGACACAGGGTTCTGGAAACACCATATATTTT. It is translated as CASRTQGSGNTIYF.

The chain joins TRBV5-5 to TRBJ1-2, with D possibly being TRBD1 (6 bases). The CDR3 is 13 amino acids. Trimming took off 5 bases at V and 10 bases at J, with 18 bases between the two ends. The germline V gene has CDR1 SGHKS and CDR2 YYEKEE (reference sequence). CDR3 nucleotide sequence: TGTGCCAGCAGAACCTATGGCGGGGGACACTACACCTTC. Encoded protein: CASRTYGGGHYTF.

This chain uses TRBV7-6 with TRBJ1-5; no reliable D call. V lost 8 bases and J 5 bases, leaving 13 bases between the germline ends. This CDR3 comprises 13 residues. CDR1 and CDR2 from the germline V gene are SGHVS and FNYEAQ. CDR3 bases: TGTGCCAGCGGCCTCGGCGGGTATCAGCCCCAGCATTTT. As protein: CASGLGGYQPQHF.

This CDR3 is CASSQEAGIGNTIYF. DNA of the CDR3: TGCGCCAGCAGCCAAGAGGCGGGGATCGGAAACACCATATATTTT. This chain joins TRBV4-3 and TRBJ1-3; no clear D gene. V was trimmed by 0 bases and J by 4 bases, leaving 10 bases between them. Per germline, CDR1 LGHNA and CDR2 YSLEER. This CDR3 contains 15 residues.

The gene calls are TRBV7-2 and TRBJ1-1; maybe TRBD1 (5 bases). CDR3 length equals 14 residues. Trimming took 2 bases from V and 1 from J, leaving 8 bases between them. The germline V gene encodes CDR1 SGHTA and CDR2 FQGNSA. This chain's CDR3 is CASSLIGANTEAFF. The CDR3, as DNA: TGTGCCAGCAGCTTAATAGGGGCGAACACTGAAGCTTTCTTT.

V and J are TRBV6-2 or TRBV6-3 and TRBJ1-1; 8 bases align to TRBD1. The V gene's germline CDR1 is MNHEY and CDR2 SVGEGT. This CDR3 is built from 14 residues. V lost 5 bases, J lost 7 bases, and 9 bases stayed unmatched. The CDR3 here is CASSLPGQVFEAFF. Written as DNA, the CDR3 is TGTGCCAGCAGTCTACCGGGACAGGTCTTTGAAGCTTTCTTT.

V and J are TRBV15 and TRBJ1-5, with D possibly being TRBD1 (6 bases). The germline V gene has CDR1 LNHNV and CDR2 YYDKDF (reference sequence). The CDR3 extends over 13 amino acids. V was clipped by 0 bases and J by 9 bases, with 9 bases between them. CDR3 residues: CATSRDLGGPQHF. The DNA for the CDR3 is TGTGCCACCAGCAGAGATTTAGGGGGGCCCCAGCATTTT.

The chain uses TRBV7-9 and TRBJ2-2, with 11 nucleotides matching TRBD2. Germline V CDR1 and CDR2: SEHNR, FQNEAQ (reference sequence). The CDR3 contains 18 residues. The V gene end was trimmed by 3 bases and the J gene end by 1 base; junction bases not matched to a gene: 7. The CDR3 coding sequence is TGTGCCAGCAGCTTCCAGCTACTAGCGGGAGAGAACACCGGGGAGCTGTTTTTT. The encoded protein is CASSFQLLAGENTGELFF.

This chain links TRBV7-8 with TRBJ1-1; D unresolved. Germline V gene lookup returns CDR1 SGHVS and CDR2 FQNEAQ. This CDR3 is 13 amino acids long. V was cut by 8 bases and J by 0 bases, with 10 bases left in between. The CDR3 reads CASGRQMNTEAFF. The CDR3 bases are TGTGCCAGCGGGAGGCAGATGAACACTGAAGCTTTCTTT. The full variable domain, with the rest looked up from reference TRBV7-8 and TRBJ1-1, is GAGVSQSPRYKVAKRGQDVALRCDPISGHVSLFWYQQALGQGPEFLTYFQNEAQLDKSGLPSDRFFAERPEGSVSTLKIQRTQQEDSAVYLCASGRQMNTEAFFGQGTRLTVV.

This chain links TRBV15 with TRBJ1-5; D ambiguous. The CDR3 sequence is 15 residues long. V was pared by 0 bases and J by 5 bases, with 11 bases between. In germline, CDR1 is LNHNV, CDR2 YYDKDF (reference sequence). The CDR3 DNA reads TGTGCCACCAGCAGAGATGATTCCGGGGATCAGCCCCAGCATTTT. Translated: CATSRDDSGDQPQHF.

This chain joins TRBV4-3 and TRBJ2-4, with 7 bases identical to TRBD2. The CDR3 length is 14 residues. V was pared by 0 bases and J by 6 bases, with 2 bases of the junction left unmatched. Germline lookup yields CDR1 LGHNA and CDR2 YSLEER. The CDR3 spells CASSQDRGGNIQYF. Written as DNA, the CDR3 is TGCGCCAGCAGCCAAGATCGCGGGGGAAACATTCAGTACTTC.

The J gene is TRBJ1-1, the V gene TRBV7-2; D possibly corresponds to TRBD1 (6 bases). Germline V gene sequence: CDR1 SGHTA, CDR2 FQGNSA. The CDR3 loop spans 14 amino acids. V gave up 5 bases and J gave up 1 base, with 11 bases separating them. CDR3 DNA sequence: TGTGCCAGCAGCCGCGAAGGGGGGAACACTGAAGCTTTCTTT. Translating it yields CASSREGGNTEAFF. Supplemented by reference TRBV7-2 and TRBJ1-1, the full variable domain reads GAGVSQSPSNKVTEKGKDVELRCDPISGHTALYWYRQSLGQGLEFLIYFQGNSAPDKSGLPSDRFSAERTGGSVSTLTIQRTQQEDSAVYLCASSREGGNTEAFFGQGTRLTVV.

Notes on this clone: The sample holds other DNA sequences that translate to the same CDR3. The rearrangement links TRBV18 to TRBJ1-1; TRBD1 is a possible D gene (5 bases). The CDR3 consists of 15 residues. The germline gives CDR1 KGHSH, CDR2 LQKENI. Deletions cut 0 bases from V and 1 base from J, with 9 bases between. The CDR3 bases are TGTGCCAGCTCACCACCGCAGGGCCGGAACACTGAAGCTTTCTTT. It specifies CASSPPQGRNTEAFF.

The V gene is TRBV5-1, the J gene TRBJ2-2; tentative D call: TRBD1 (5 bases). CDR1 and CDR2 from the germline V gene are SGHRS and YFSETQ. V was shortened by 0 bases and J by 5 bases, with 14 bases between the two germline ends. The CDR3 totals 16 residues. The CDR3 sequence: CASSLGAGRATGELFF. The CDR3 DNA reads TGCGCCAGCAGCTTGGGGGCAGGGCGAGCGACCGGGGAGCTGTTTTTT. The whole variable domain, remainder taken from reference TRBV5-1 and TRBJ2-2, is KAGVTQTPRYLIKTRGQQVTLSCSPISGHRSVSWYQQTPGQGLQFLFEYFSETQRNKGNFPGRFSGRQFSNSRSEMNVSTLELGDSALYLCASSLGAGRATGELFFGEGSRLTVL.